This T cell receptor (beta chain) was observed in a study of T cells after yellow fever vaccination. In this sample, this clonotype turned up many times. A single record per CDR3 protein comes from TCRdb applying MiXCR to the 5' RACE reads. The data show around 340,000 distinct CDR3 sequences, with about 9.5% seen just once and about a sixth held by the top ten. V dropped 2 bases and J dropped 0 bases, with 16 bases sitting between them. Germline values: CDR1 MGHRA, CDR2 YSYEKL. The CDR3 length is 17 residues. The source was PBMCs, collected on the day of the first yellow fever vaccination. The V gene is TRBV4-1, the J gene TRBJ2-5; weak D call: TRBD2 (6 bases). The TCR originated in a man between 18 and 35 years old who received the YFV17D yellow fever vaccine. The CDR3 here is CASSQRRGGSDQETQYF. As DNA, the CDR3 is TGCGCCAGCAGCCAAAGAAGAGGAGGGTCCGACCAAGAGACCCAGTACTTC.